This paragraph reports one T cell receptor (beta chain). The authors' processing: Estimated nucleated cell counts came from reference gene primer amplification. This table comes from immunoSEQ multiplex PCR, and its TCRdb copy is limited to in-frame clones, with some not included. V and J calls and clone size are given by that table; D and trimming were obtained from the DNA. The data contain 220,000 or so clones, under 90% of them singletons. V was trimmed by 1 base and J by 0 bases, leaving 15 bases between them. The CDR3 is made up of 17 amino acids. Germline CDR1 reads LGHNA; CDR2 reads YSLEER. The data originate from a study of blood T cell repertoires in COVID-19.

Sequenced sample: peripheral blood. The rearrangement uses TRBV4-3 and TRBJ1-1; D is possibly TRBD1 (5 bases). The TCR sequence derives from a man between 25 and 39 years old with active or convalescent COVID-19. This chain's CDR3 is CASSQGRRQSLNTEAFF. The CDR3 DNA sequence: TGCGCCAGCAGCCAAGGCAGAAGACAGTCCCTGAACACTGAAGCTTTCTTT.